This entry concerns a single T cell receptor (beta chain). The protocol was immunoSEQ multiplex PCR, while the TCRdb copy is restricted to in-frame clones and leaves out a portion. The sample holds about 75,000 clones, roughly 82% seen once. This record belongs to a study of control samples from healthy donors and cancer patients. Trimming removed 6 bases at V and 7 bases at J, with 15 bases between. The CDR3 spans 13 residues. Germline-derived CDR1 and CDR2 are SGHDN and FVKESK. Input material: blood. This clonotype was sampled from a man aged 45 to 65 in good health. The chain is built from TRBV14 and TRBJ1-2; D is perhaps TRBD1 (5 bases). CDR3: CASRPGEAGGYTF. In nucleotides, the CDR3 is TGTGCCAGCAGACCGGGGGAAGCGGGTGGCTACACCTTC.